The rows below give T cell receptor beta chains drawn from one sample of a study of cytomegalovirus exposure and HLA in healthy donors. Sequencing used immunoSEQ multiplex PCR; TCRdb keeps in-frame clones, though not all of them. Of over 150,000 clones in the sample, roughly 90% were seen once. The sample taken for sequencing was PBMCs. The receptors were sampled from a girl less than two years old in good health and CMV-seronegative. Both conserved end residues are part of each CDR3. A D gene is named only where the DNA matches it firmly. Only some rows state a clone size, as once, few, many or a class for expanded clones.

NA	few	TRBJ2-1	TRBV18	CASCPGQLYNEQFF	TGTGCCAGCTGTCCCGGACAGCTCTACAATGAGCAGTTCTTC
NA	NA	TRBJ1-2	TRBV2	CASSLLGREYYGYTF	TGTGCCAGCAGTCTCCTGGGCAGAGAATACTATGGCTACACCTTC
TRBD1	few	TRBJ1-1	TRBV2	CASRTDRGGTEAFF	TGTGCCAGCAGGACGGACAGGGGAGGCACTGAAGCTTTCTTT
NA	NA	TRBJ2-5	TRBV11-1	CASSSDRLQETQYF	TGTGCCAGCAGCTCCGACAGACTCCAAGAGACCCAGTACTTC
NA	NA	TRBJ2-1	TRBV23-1	CASSQTQGEDWNYNEQFF	TGCGCCAGCAGTCAGACCCAGGGGGAGGACTGGAACTACAATGAGCAGTTCTTC
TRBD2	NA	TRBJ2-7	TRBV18	CASSPKLAGGLLEQYF	TGTGCCAGCTCACCCAAACTAGCGGGGGGGCTGTTGGAGCAGTACTTC
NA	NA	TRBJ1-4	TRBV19	CASSMGAVDEKLFF	TGTGCCAGTAGTATGGGGGCAGTGGATGAAAAACTGTTTTTT
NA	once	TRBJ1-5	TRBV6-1	CASSRINQPQHF	TGTGCCAGCAGCAGGATCAATCAACCCCAGCATTTT
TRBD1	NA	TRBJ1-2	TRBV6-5	CASSGTGAPYYGYTF	TGTGCCAGCAGTGGGACAGGCGCCCCCTACTATGGCTACACCTTC
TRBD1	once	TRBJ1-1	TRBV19	CASSSGRGSTEAFF	TGTGCCAGTAGTTCGGGCAGGGGGAGCACTGAAGCTTTCTTT
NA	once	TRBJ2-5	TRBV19	CASSSQYGGSETQYF	TGTGCCAGTAGTTCACAATACGGCGGGTCAGAGACCCAGTACTTC
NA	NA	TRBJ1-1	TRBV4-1	CASSRQVTTEAFF	TGCGCCAGCAGCCGACAGGTCACGACTGAAGCTTTCTTT
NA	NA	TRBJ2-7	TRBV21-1	CASSKVRHRLFRSSYEQYF	TGTGCCAGCAGCAAAGTACGTCACAGGTTGTTCCGTAGCTCCTACGAGCAGTACTTC
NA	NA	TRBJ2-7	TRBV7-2	CASSLGQLLSYEQYF	TGTGCCAGCAGTCTCGGACAGTTACTCTCCTACGAGCAGTACTTC
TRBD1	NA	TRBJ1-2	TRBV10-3	CAIRNPGTGFGYTF	TGTGCCATCAGGAACCCCGGGACAGGGTTTGGCTACACCTTC
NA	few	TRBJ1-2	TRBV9	CASSPSLPGDYGYTF	TGTGCCAGCAGCCCTTCCCTCCCAGGGGACTATGGCTACACCTTC
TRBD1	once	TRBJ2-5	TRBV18	CASSPTGDGTQYF	TGTGCCAGCTCCCCCACAGGGGATGGGACCCAGTACTTC
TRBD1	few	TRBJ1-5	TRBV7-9	CASSLGTGGNQPQHF	TGTGCCAGCAGCTTAGGGACAGGGGGCAATCAGCCCCAGCATTTT
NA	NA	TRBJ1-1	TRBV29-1	CSVTAGVGTEAFF	TGCAGCGTTACGGCGGGGGTGGGGACTGAAGCTTTCTTT
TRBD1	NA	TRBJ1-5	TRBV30	CAWSVGGQGSQPQHF	TGTGCCTGGAGTGTCGGGGGACAGGGGAGCCAGCCCCAGCATTTT
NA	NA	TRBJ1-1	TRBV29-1	CSVAYTNTEAFF	TGCAGCGTGGCTTATACGAACACTGAAGCTTTCTTT
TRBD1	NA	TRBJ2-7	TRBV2	CASSRDRGYEQYF	TGTGCCAGCAGTCGGGACAGGGGCTACGAGCAGTACTTC
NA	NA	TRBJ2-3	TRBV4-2	CASGRDSPTDTQYF	TGTGCCAGCGGGCGGGACAGCCCCACAGATACGCAGTATTTT
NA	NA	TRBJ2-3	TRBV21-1	CASSRGTGSTDTQYF	TGTGCCAGCAGCCGAGGGACAGGGTCGACAGATACGCAGTATTTT
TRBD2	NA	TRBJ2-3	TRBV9	CASSVEAGGTDTQYF	TGTGCCAGCAGCGTAGAAGCGGGGGGCACAGATACGCAGTATTTT
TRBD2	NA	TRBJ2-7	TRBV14	CASSPEGWREGYEQYF	TGTGCCAGCAGCCCTGAAGGCTGGCGGGAGGGCTACGAGCAGTACTTC
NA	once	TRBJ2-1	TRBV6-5	CASSYSGSGVEQFF	TGTGCCAGCAGTTACTCTGGGAGTGGGGTTGAGCAGTTCTTC
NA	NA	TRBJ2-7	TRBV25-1	CASSERKGWTDSSYEQYF	TGTGCCAGCAGTGAACGGAAGGGGTGGACGGACAGCTCCTACGAGCAGTACTTC
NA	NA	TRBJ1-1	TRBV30	CAWSIAGNTEAFF	TGTGCCTGGAGTATCGCAGGGAACACTGAAGCTTTCTTT
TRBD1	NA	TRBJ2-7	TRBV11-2	CASSQGTGGNRQYF	TGTGCCAGCAGCCAAGGGACAGGGGGCAATAGACAGTACTTC
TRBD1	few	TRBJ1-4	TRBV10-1	CASSEGPGGQATNEKLFF	TGCGCCAGCAGTGAGGGCCCAGGGGGCCAAGCAACTAATGAAAAACTGTTTTTT
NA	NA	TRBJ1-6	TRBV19	CASSIYSTHPNNSPLHF	TGTGCCAGTAGTATATACAGCACCCACCCTAATAATTCACCCCTCCACTTT
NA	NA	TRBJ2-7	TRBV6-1	CASRTDSSYEQYF	TGTGCCAGCAGGACTGATAGCTCCTACGAGCAGTACTTC
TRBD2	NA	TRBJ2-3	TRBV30	CACSTLRETDTQYF	TGTGCCTGCTCAACTTTGCGGGAGACAGATACGCAGTATTTT
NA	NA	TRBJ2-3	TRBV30	CAWSGYTDTQYF	TGTGCCTGGTCGGGGTACACAGATACGCAGTATTTT
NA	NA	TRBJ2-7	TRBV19	CASSISYRADEQYF	TGTGCCAGTAGTATATCTTACAGGGCTGACGAGCAGTACTTC
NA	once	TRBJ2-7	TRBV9	CASSAGDRQTYEQYF	TGTGCCAGCAGCGCCGGCGACAGGCAAACCTACGAGCAGTACTTC
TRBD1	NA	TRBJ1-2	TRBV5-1	CASSWDRANYGYTF	TGCGCCAGCAGCTGGGACAGGGCCAACTATGGCTACACCTTC
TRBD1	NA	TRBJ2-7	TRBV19	CASSKSGQGRPYEQYF	TGTGCCAGTAGTAAATCGGGACAGGGGAGGCCCTACGAGCAGTACTTC
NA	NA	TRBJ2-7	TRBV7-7	CASSLECNETGYLLYEQYF	TGTGCTAGCAGCTTAGAATGCAACGAAACAGGGTATTTACTCTACGAGCAGTACTTC
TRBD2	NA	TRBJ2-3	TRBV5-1	CASRGSGRITDTQYF	TGCGCCAGCAGGGGGAGCGGGAGGATCACAGATACGCAGTATTTT
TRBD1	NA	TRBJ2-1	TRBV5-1	CASSSPGQGRNEQFF	TGCGCCAGCAGCAGCCCGGGACAGGGAAGGAATGAGCAGTTCTTC
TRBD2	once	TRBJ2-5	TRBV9	CASSVAGGEGETQYF	TGTGCCAGCAGCGTAGCGGGGGGGGAGGGGGAGACCCAGTACTTC
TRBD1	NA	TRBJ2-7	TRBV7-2	CASSSRDRGHEQYF	TGTGCCAGCAGCTCCCGGGACAGGGGCCACGAGCAGTACTTC
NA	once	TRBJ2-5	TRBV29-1	CSVGWGRQETQYF	TGCAGCGTTGGATGGGGCAGGCAAGAGACCCAGTACTTC
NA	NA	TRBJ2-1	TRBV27	CASSLGSTSEQFF	TGTGCCAGCAGTTTAGGTTCCACTAGCGAGCAGTTCTTC
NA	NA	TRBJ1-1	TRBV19	CASSIYSGNTEAFF	TGTGCCAGTAGTATATACAGTGGGAACACTGAAGCTTTCTTT
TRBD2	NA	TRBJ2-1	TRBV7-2	CASSSRTSGSTYNEQFF	TGTGCCAGCAGCTCCAGGACTAGCGGGAGTACCTACAATGAGCAGTTCTTC
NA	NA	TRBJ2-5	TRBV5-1	CASSFLGTPQETQYF	TGCGCCAGCAGCTTTTTAGGGACTCCCCAAGAGACCCAGTACTTC
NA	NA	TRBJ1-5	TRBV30	CAWSDTENQPQHF	TGTGCCTGGAGTGACACGGAGAATCAGCCCCAGCATTTT
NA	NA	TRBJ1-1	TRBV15	CATSRDPRAGPEAFF	TGTGCCACCAGCAGAGATCCCCGGGCGGGTCCTGAAGCTTTCTTT
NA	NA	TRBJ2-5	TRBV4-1	CASSRTAQETQYF	TGCGCCAGCAGCCGGACAGCCCAAGAGACCCAGTACTTC
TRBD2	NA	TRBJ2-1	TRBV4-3	CASSPENYGTSGSNEQFF	TGCGCCAGCAGCCCGGAAAACTACGGGACTAGCGGTAGTAATGAGCAGTTCTTC
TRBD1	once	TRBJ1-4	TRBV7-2	CASSFGTGTEKLFF	TGTGCCAGCAGCTTCGGGACAGGGACCGAAAAACTGTTTTTT
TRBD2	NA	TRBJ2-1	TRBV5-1	CASSFGGGSEQFF	TGCGCCAGCAGCTTCGGGGGGGGGAGTGAGCAGTTCTTC
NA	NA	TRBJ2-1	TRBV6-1	CASSEWAGVTYNEQFF	TGTGCCAGCAGTGAATGGGCGGGTGTAACCTACAATGAGCAGTTCTTC
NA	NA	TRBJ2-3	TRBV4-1	CASSQDPGPTDTQYF	TGCGCCAGCAGCCAAGATCCGGGTCCCACAGATACGCAGTATTTT